This passage covers 17 T cell receptor beta chains from one sample sequenced in a study of cytomegalovirus exposure and HLA in healthy donors. Both 60 Vbeta primers and 13 Jbeta primers went into the PCR. Clones were sequenced by immunoSEQ multiplex PCR, and TCRdb holds only the in-frame ones, with some missing. The table lists over 100,000 clones, 70% to 80% of them singletons. Sequencing was performed on PBMCs. These TCRs come from a woman younger than 35 in good health and CMV-seropositive.

The chain couples TRBV13 to TRBJ2-5; D possibly corresponds to TRBD1 (6 bases). Germline loops: CDR1 PRHDT, CDR2 FYEKMQ (reference sequence). Deletions cut 4 bases from V and 5 bases from J, with 17 bases between. The CDR3 spans 15 residues. The CDR3 reads CASSSVRTGLETQYF. Written as DNA, the CDR3 is TGTGCCAGCAGCTCCGTCCGAACAGGGCTGGAGACCCAGTACTTC.

The V gene is TRBV5-6, the J gene TRBJ2-7; D is perhaps TRBD1 (6 bases). Trimming shortened V by 5 bases and J by 4 bases, and 16 bases separated the two germline ends. This CDR3 region has 14 residues. CDR1 is SGHDT and CDR2 is YYEEEE in the germline V gene. In DNA form, the CDR3 reads TGTGCCAGCAGTTACGGGGTACAGGGATACGAGCAGTACTTC. This gives the protein CASSYGVQGYEQYF.

This clone was detected only a few times. The rearrangement links TRBV10-3 to TRBJ1-5; maybe TRBD1 (6 bases). CDR1 is ENHRY, CDR2 SYGVKD, per germline. The V and J ends lost 3 bases and 3 bases respectively, with 12 bases between them. This CDR3 has 15 residues. CDR3 DNA: TGTGCCATCAGTGACGGACAGTCCTACAATCAGCCCCAGCATTTT. It translates to CAISDGQSYNQPQHF.

The chain couples TRBV21-1 to TRBJ2-1; TRBD2, the D gene given by the table, was not confirmed from the DNA. TRBV21-1 constitutes a pseudogene. This CDR3 region has 23 residues. The CDR3 nucleotides are TGTGCCAGCAGCAGGCCAGGGACAACAGGACTAGCGGGAGGCCAGAGCTCCTACAATGAGCAGTTCTTC. It is translated as CASSRPGTTGLAGGQSSYNEQFF.

V usage is TRBV27 and J usage is TRBJ2-2, with 10 bases aligning to TRBD1. The CDR3 extends over 14 amino acids. Germline-derived CDR1 and CDR2 are MNHEY and SMNVEV (reference sequence). The V and J ends lost 6 bases and 6 bases, in that order; junction bases with no gene match: 4. The CDR3, as DNA: TGTGCCAGCAGCGGGACAGGGGTTGCCGGGGAGCTGTTTTTT. Translated: CASSGTGVAGELFF.

This sequence joins TRBV5-4 and TRBJ2-3; no firm D call. The CDR3 is 12 amino acids. Germline V gene data show CDR1 as SGHNT and CDR2 as YYREEE (reference sequence). Trimming cost V 4 bases and J 2 bases, with 5 bases left between them. CDR3 nucleotide sequence: TGTGCCAGCAGCCCTTCCACAGATACGCAGTATTTT. Protein product: CASSPSTDTQYF.

As regards this clone: The junction shows a germline mismatch at one end, possibly a read error. The rearrangement links TRBV16 to TRBJ2-5, with a weak D call TRBD1 (5 bases). The CDR3 is 17 amino acids. The germline CDR1 and CDR2 sequences are KGHSY and FQNENV. The CDR3 region is CVSSDKARGTGLETQYF. The CDR3 DNA is TGTGTCAGCAGCGACAAAGCTAGGGGAACAGGCTTAGAGACCCAGTACTTC.

This clone was seen only a few times. The chain has TRBV28 and TRBJ2-1; 7 bases match TRBD2. CDR1 and CDR2 from the germline V gene are MDHEN and SYDVKM. The J segment lost 7 bases and the V segment lost 6 bases, leaving 6 bases of the junction unmatched. The CDR3 length is 13 residues. The CDR3 region has the DNA TGTGCCAGCAGGCAGGGAGGGTTGAATGAGCAGTTCTTC. Translation: CASRQGGLNEQFF. The full variable domain, in which reference TRBV28 and TRBJ2-1 provide the parts outside the CDR3, is DVKVTQSSRYLVKRTGEKVFLECVQDMDHENMFWYRQDPGLGLRLIYFSYDVKMKEKGDIPEGYSVSREKKERFSLILESASTNQTSMYLCASRQGGLNEQFFGPGTRLTVL.

The V gene is TRBV30, the J gene TRBJ2-7; a weak D match, TRBD2 (6 bases). This CDR3 has 14 residues. Trimming removed 3 bases at V and 1 base at J, with 13 bases between. Germline loops: CDR1 GTSNPN, CDR2 SVGIG (reference sequence). CDR3 coding DNA: TGTGCCTGGAGACGGAGGGAATTGTCCTACGAGCAGTACTTC. This translates into CAWRRRELSYEQYF.

The chain links TRBV5-4 to TRBJ1-3; D not resolved. This CDR3 comprises 15 residues. V was cut by 5 bases and J by 0 bases, with 12 bases left in between. From germline, CDR1 is SGHNT and CDR2 YYREEE (reference sequence). CDR3 amino acids: CASRDGGFSGNTIYF. As DNA, the CDR3 is TGTGCCAGCAGGGACGGAGGCTTCTCTGGAAACACCATATATTTT.

V gene TRBV6-4 combines with J gene TRBJ1-5, with D perhaps matching TRBD1 (6 bases). The CDR3 length is 14 residues. V shed 6 bases and J shed 4 bases, with 13 bases lying between them. The germline V gene encodes CDR1 MRHNA and CDR2 SNTAGT. As DNA, the CDR3 is TGTGCCAGCAGCGTGGACAGCTCGAATCAGCCCCAGCATTTT. It specifies CASSVDSSNQPQHF.

The chain joins TRBV10-1 to TRBJ1-4; D may be TRBD1 (6 bases). V shed 2 bases and J shed 4 bases, with 8 bases lying between them. The CDR3 has 14 residues. Germline V lookup: CDR1 WNHNN, CDR2 SYGVQD (reference sequence). CDR3 nucleotides: TGCGCCAGCAGTGAGGGACAGTATAATGAAAAACTGTTTTTT. Protein sequence: CASSEGQYNEKLFF.

This chain uses TRBV5-1 with TRBJ2-1, with 10 bases that match TRBD2. The V gene end was trimmed by 3 bases and the J gene end by 2 bases; junction bases not matched to a gene: 11. This CDR3 region has 18 residues. Germline V lookup: CDR1 SGHRS, CDR2 YFSETQ. CDR3 protein: CASSSPRGLAGAYNEQFF. In nucleotides, the CDR3 is TGCGCCAGCAGCTCCCCCCGGGGGCTAGCGGGAGCCTACAATGAGCAGTTCTTC.

In this sample, this clone turned up a few times. V usage is TRBV30 and J usage is TRBJ2-1; TRBD1 aligns across 9 bases. The CDR3 sequence is 13 residues long. Trimming cost V 5 bases and J 8 bases; bases outside gene matches: 7. Germline V gives CDR1 GTSNPN, CDR2 SVGIG (reference sequence). CDR3 sequence: CAWAETGGHEQFF. The CDR3, as DNA: TGTGCCTGGGCAGAGACAGGGGGGCATGAGCAGTTCTTC.

The chain recombines TRBV10-3 with TRBJ1-2; TRBD1 matches at 9 bases. CDR1 ENHRY and CDR2 SYGVKD come from the germline V gene. J lost 5 bases, V lost 4 bases, and 11 bases had no gene match. The CDR3 is 16 residues long. The DNA for the CDR3 is TGTGCCATCAGTGGGCGACGGGACAGGGTATGGTATGGCTACACCTTC. It encodes CAISGRRDRVWYGYTF.

CDR3 region: CASSLGGVYNEQFF. Here the CDR3 DNA reads TGTGCCAGCAGCTTAGGCGGGGTCTACAATGAGCAGTTCTTC. The chain employs TRBV13 and TRBJ2-1; TRBD2 is a possible D gene (5 bases). Trimming stripped 0 bases from V and 3 bases from J, with 6 bases between. Germline loops: CDR1 PRHDT, CDR2 FYEKMQ (reference sequence). CDR3 size: 14 residues.

The chain combines TRBV2 with TRBJ2-5, with 12 bases lining up with TRBD2. CDR1 SNHLY and CDR2 FYNNEI come from the germline V gene. After removal of 7 bases from V and 4 bases from J, the junction contained 7 bases not matched to a gene. The CDR3 extends over 15 amino acids. The chain's CDR3 is CASNIRLAGAETQYF. In nucleotides, the CDR3 is TGTGCCAGCAATATCCGACTAGCGGGAGCAGAGACCCAGTACTTC.